This T cell receptor (beta chain) derives from a study of cytomegalovirus exposure and HLA in healthy donors. Notes on the study in general: Earlier analysis looked at TCR beta V segments, and most were productive about 87% or about 30% of the time. The authors later found HLA-associated TCR beta chains more clonally expanded than equally common others.

On this clone itself: Its antigen remains unknown.

The CDR3 length is 14 residues. V dropped 5 bases and J dropped 2 bases, with 15 bases sitting between them. Looked up from germline, CDR1 is SQVTM and CDR2 is ANQGSEA. The primer mix had 60 Vbeta and 13 Jbeta primers. The protocol was immunoSEQ multiplex PCR, while the TCRdb copy is restricted to in-frame clones and leaves out a portion. The table has 60,000 to 65,000 clones, over 75% seen once. The material sequenced was PBMCs. The sequence derives from a man between 18 and 29 years old in good health and CMV-seronegative. This sequence joins TRBV29-1 and TRBJ1-1; D unclear. The CDR3 DNA follows: TGCAGCGTTTACTCTCTCTTTAGAAACACTGAAGCTTTCTTT. As protein: CSVYSLFRNTEAFF.